These T cell receptor beta chains were read from a single sample in a study of CD8 T cells in ankylosing spondylitis. In TCRdb, the 5' RACE reads were re-called with MiXCR into one record per CDR3 protein. The data hold approximately 300,000 distinct CDR3 sequences, with around 7.6% observed a single time. Input material: blood, either unsorted or a sorted T cell fraction (not recorded which). Receptors were obtained from a male donor with ankylosing spondylitis. Both conserved end residues are part of each CDR3. A D gene is named only where the DNA matches it firmly. A clone size is listed for some rows: how often the clone was seen (once, few, many), or a class if it is expanded.

NA	NA	TRBJ2-7	TRBV5-1	TGCGCCAGCACCCCTGCGGACTTACTCTCCTACGAGCAGTACTTC	CASTPADLLSYEQYF
NA	TRBD2	TRBJ2-3	TRBV7-3	TGTGCCAGCAGCTTAACTCCCAGCGGGGTTAGTACAGATACGCAGTATTTT	CASSLTPSGVSTDTQYF
many	TRBD2	TRBJ2-1	TRBV29-1	TGCAGCGCCGCAGCCCGTCTAGCGGGGGATGAGCAGTTCTTC	CSAAARLAGDEQFF
few	NA	TRBJ2-6	TRBV5-1	TGCGCCAGCAACTTAAACAGCGTCTACCTCTCTGGGGCCAACGTCCTGACTTTC	CASNLNSVYLSGANVLTF
few	NA	TRBJ2-3	TRBV14	TGTGCCAGCAGCCCCCCCCTGGCCGGCGATACGCAGTATTTT	CASSPPLAGDTQYF
few	NA	TRBJ1-5	TRBV5-1	TGCGCCAGCAGCCTGTCCCGGGACACGGTGGGGCAGCCCCAGCATTTT	CASSLSRDTVGQPQHF
few	NA	TRBJ1-4	TRBV20-1	TGCAGTGCTAGAGATTCAACAGGTGGGGAAAAACTGTTTTTT	CSARDSTGGEKLFF
NA	NA	TRBJ1-4	TRBV5-1	TGCGCCAGCAGCCCTTTTGGGACGGATGAAAAACTGTTTTTT	CASSPFGTDEKLFF
NA	NA	TRBJ2-3	TRBV5-1	TGCGCCAGCAGCTTGGGTGCGCGGCGACCCACAGATACGCAGTATTTT	CASSLGARRPTDTQYF
few	TRBD1	TRBJ2-7	TRBV7-2	TGTGCCAGCAGCACCGGACAGGGGGAAACTAGTGAGCAGTACTTC	CASSTGQGETSEQYF
NA	NA	TRBJ1-1	TRBV15	TGTGCCACCAGCAACGAAGGGGTAGAGAACACTGAAGCTTTCTTT	CATSNEGVENTEAFF
few	NA	TRBJ2-1	TRBV3-1	TGTGCCAGCAGCCAAGACCCATACGGTACCGAGCAGTTCTTC	CASSQDPYGTEQFF
few	NA	TRBJ1-1	TRBV5-1	TGCGCCAGCAGCTTCGGTCAGGGAGGGACGAGCACTGAAGCTTTCTTT	CASSFGQGGTSTEAFF
NA	NA	TRBJ1-3	TRBV9	TGTGCCAGCAGCGCCGGACTCTCCGAAGGAAACACCATATATTTT	CASSAGLSEGNTIYF
NA	NA	TRBJ2-1	TRBV9	TGTGCCAGCAGCGCGGTCTCCTACAATGAGCAGTTCTTC	CASSAVSYNEQFF
few	NA	TRBJ2-1	TRBV6-1	TGTGCCAGCAGTACCAGGAGAATGGAGCATGAGCAGTTCTTC	CASSTRRMEHEQFF
many	TRBD1	TRBJ1-6	TRBV16	TGTGCCAGCAGCCCTCGGACAGGGTATTCACCCCTCCACTTT	CASSPRTGYSPLHF
NA	TRBD2	TRBJ2-7	TRBV5-1	TGCGCCAGCAGCCGCAGGGGACTAGCGAGCTCCTACGAGCAGTACTTC	CASSRRGLASSYEQYF
few	TRBD2	TRBJ2-3	TRBV10-3	TGTGCCATCAGTCCTAGGACTAGCGGGAGACCAGATACGCAGTATTTT	CAISPRTSGRPDTQYF
few	TRBD2	TRBJ2-3	TRBV29-1	TGCAGCGTTTATACTAGCGGGAGAACAGATACGCAGTATTTT	CSVYTSGRTDTQYF
NA	TRBD2	TRBJ2-2	TRBV6-1	TGTGCCAGCAGCCCCGGGACTAGCCCCTCCGGGGAGCTGTTTTTT	CASSPGTSPSGELFF
few	NA	TRBJ2-7	TRBV18	TGTGCCAGCTCACCCAGTGGGGGATACGAGCAGTACTTC	CASSPSGGYEQYF
NA	TRBD1	TRBJ1-1	TRBV20-1	TGCAGTAGTACGACAGGGGGCTCAGACACTGAAGCTTTCTTT	CSSTTGGSDTEAFF
many	NA	TRBJ2-3	TRBV7-2	TGTGCCAGCAGCTCGGACATCTCTAGCACAGATACGCAGTATTTT	CASSSDISSTDTQYF
NA	NA	TRBJ1-4	TRBV12-3/TRBV12-4	TGTGCCAGCAGTCCCAGTCAGGAAAAACTGTTTTTT	CASSPSQEKLFF
NA	NA	TRBJ2-7	TRBV27	TGTGCCGCCGCTGAGGGGACGGACACCTACGAGCAGTACTTC	CAAAEGTDTYEQYF
NA	NA	TRBJ1-2	TRBV30	TGTGCCTGGAGTGAGGTATTAGAAGTTGACGGCTACACCTTC	CAWSEVLEVDGYTF
few	TRBD1	TRBJ2-3	TRBV7-3	TGTGCCAGCAGCTTCAGGGGGCGCAGCACAGATACGCAGTATTTT	CASSFRGRSTDTQYF
NA	NA	TRBJ2-7	TRBV7-2	TGTGCCAGCAGCCCATGGGGGACCTGGGGGTACGAGCAGTACTTC	CASSPWGTWGYEQYF
NA	NA	TRBJ2-3	TRBV2	TGTGCCAGCGGGGAAGAGGGCCGCGGGGATACGCAGTATTTT	CASGEEGRGDTQYF
few	NA	TRBJ1-3	TRBV5-1	TGCGCCAGCAGCTTGACGCTAACTGGAAACACCATATATTTT	CASSLTLTGNTIYF
few	NA	TRBJ1-1	TRBV14	TGTGCCAGCAGCCATTGGGGGGGGAACACTGAAGCTTTCTTT	CASSHWGGNTEAFF
many	NA	TRBJ1-1	TRBV3-1	TGTGCCAGCAGCCGTTCAGGGAACACTGAAGCTTTCTTT	CASSRSGNTEAFF
NA	NA	TRBJ2-3	TRBV7-2	TGTGCCAGCAGCTCCCTATTGACTAACACAGATACGCAGTATTTT	CASSSLLTNTDTQYF
many	TRBD2	TRBJ2-1	TRBV4-2	TGTGCCAGCAGCCAAGCGCTAGCGGGAGCCTATGAGCAGTTCTTC	CASSQALAGAYEQFF
many	TRBD2	TRBJ2-5	TRBV20-1	TGCAGTGCGCAGATAGCGGGATTCCAAGAGACCCAGTACTTC	CSAQIAGFQETQYF